This T cell receptor beta chain came from a study of radiotherapy plus CTLA-4 blockade in lung cancer (dated by TCRdb to the late 2010s). Context from the whole study: Objective responses were observed in about a sixth of enrolled patients, and disease control was achieved in approximately 29%.

Measured from the cysteine to the phenylalanine, the CDR3 is 18 residues long. Only the CDR3 portion is preserved as DNA: 54 bases, with reading frame beginning at the first base. V gives up 0 bases and J gives up 3 bases, and the segment between their germline ends measures 20 bases. The germline V gene (reference sequence) sets CDR1 to LNHDA and CDR2 to SQIVND. A remark on this clone: Its antigen is not yet known. Base qualities were left out, and no much larger clone turns up one base away.

The study tested focal radiation therapy combined with CTLA-4 blockade (ipilimumab) in patients with chemo-refractory metastatic non-small-cell lung cancer. Library method: the immunoSEQ multiplex PCR assay. TCRdb holds this immuneACCESS table with in-frame rearrangements only. Some clones are missing; in checked studies, unresolved V genes explain under half, and the rest has no known cause. This sample gives about 91,000 clones in total; about two thirds of them show up just once. The ten largest clones take up around 15% of the sample. Results the study describes overall, beyond this receptor: After treatment with radiotherapy and ipilimumab, TCR clones that came from tumors expanded in the peripheral blood. The strongest predictors of response were reported to be early dynamic shifts in blood T cell clones along with a rise in serum interferon-beta following radiation.

This receptor was obtained from a human donor with non-small cell lung cancer that progressed on radiotherapy plus ipilimumab. Sequencing used peripheral blood, obtained from a patient treated with radiotherapy plus ipilimumab. This chain joins TRBV19 to TRBJ1-2, with TRBD1 tentatively as D gene (5 bases match). Read as DNA, the sequence is TGTGCCAGTAGTATAGACAATTCCGACAGAATAGACTACTATGGCTACACCTTC. This encodes CASSIDNSDRIDYYGYTF.